What follows describes a single T cell receptor (beta chain). Source study methods: Amplification of reference gene primers was used by the study to estimate nucleated cell counts. Produced via immunoSEQ multiplex PCR; TCRdb's table is partial and in-frame only. The DNA gave D and trimming, while V, J and clone size come from that table. The sample has fewer than 200,000 clones, approximately 87% seen once. These data come from a study of blood T cell repertoires in COVID-19. Germline CDR1 and CDR2: MDHEN and SYDVKM. V lost 2 bases, J lost 3 bases, and 9 bases lay in between. The CDR3 is made up of 14 amino acids.

The receptor was isolated from a woman in her 50s who had recovered from COVID-19. The sample was PBMCs or T cells enriched from blood (not recorded which). The chain recombines TRBV28 with TRBJ2-3; a possible D gene is TRBD2 (6 bases). The CDR3 region has the DNA TGTGCCAGCAGTTTAAATGGGAGGACAGATACGCAGTATTTT. This encodes CASSLNGRTDTQYF.